The rows below give T cell receptor beta chains drawn from one sample of a study of blood T cell repertoires in COVID-19. The method was immunoSEQ multiplex PCR; TCRdb's version includes in-frame clones alone and lacks a portion of them. Of about 280,000 clones detected, 89% appear once; the ten largest clones hold approximately 2%. Source material: PBMCs or T cells enriched from blood (not recorded which). These receptors were obtained from a woman in her sixties who had recovered from COVID-19. Both conserved end residues are part of each CDR3. A D gene is named only where the DNA matches it firmly. Clone size appears in some rows only: once, few, many, or a class for an expanded clone.

CDR3: CASSLGQGTATNEKLFF; DNA: TGTGCCAGCAGTTTAGGACAGGGAACTGCAACTAATGAAAAACTGTTTTTT; V: TRBV27; D: TRBD1; J: TRBJ1-4; size: .
CDR3: CASSEGGPPLTQYF; DNA: TGTGCCAGCAGTGAAGGCGGCCCCCCGCTAACCCAGTACTTC; V: TRBV2; D: .; J: TRBJ2-5; size: .
CDR3: CASSYPRQPQHF; DNA: TGTGCCAGCAGTTACCCGAGGCAGCCCCAGCATTTT; V: TRBV6-5; D: .; J: TRBJ1-5; size: .
CDR3: CASSLGRTGAISYEQYF; DNA: TGCGCCAGCAGCTTGGGGCGGACAGGGGCCATATCCTACGAGCAGTACTTC; V: TRBV5-1; D: TRBD1; J: TRBJ2-7; size: .
CDR3: CASSYDRTGVNQPQHF; DNA: TGTGCCAGCAGTTACGATCGGACAGGGGTCAATCAGCCCCAGCATTTT; V: TRBV6-5; D: TRBD1; J: TRBJ1-5; size: .
CDR3: CASSQDGGRRSTEAFF; DNA: TGTGCCAGCAGCCAAGATGGAGGGAGACGTAGCACTGAAGCTTTCTTT; V: TRBV3-1/TRBV3-2; D: .; J: TRBJ1-1; size: .
CDR3: CASSQGLAGGPGNEQFF; DNA: TGCGCCAGCAGCCAAGGACTAGCGGGGGGGCCGGGCAATGAGCAGTTCTTC; V: TRBV4-1; D: TRBD2; J: TRBJ2-1; size: .
CDR3: CASSSRSGYTEAFF; DNA: TGTGCCAGCAGCTCCCGGTCAGGTTACACTGAAGCTTTCTTT; V: TRBV7-2; D: .; J: TRBJ1-1; size: .
CDR3: CSVGLGANQPQHF; DNA: TGCAGCGTTGGGTTAGGGGCCAATCAGCCCCAGCATTTT; V: TRBV29-1; D: .; J: TRBJ1-5; size: .
CDR3: CASSLTGVNTIYF; DNA: TGTGCCAGCAGTCTGACAGGGGTAAACACCATATATTTT; V: TRBV28; D: TRBD1; J: TRBJ1-3; size: few
CDR3: CATQGRYNSPLHF; DNA: TGTGCCACACAGGGAAGATATAATTCACCCCTCCACTTT; V: TRBV19; D: .; J: TRBJ1-6; size: .
CDR3: CASSVIWQDSPLHF; DNA: TGTGCCAGCAGTGTGATATGGCAAGATTCACCCCTCCACTTT; V: TRBV2; D: .; J: TRBJ1-6; size: .
CDR3: CASSWKGAGTGELFF; DNA: TGTGCCAGCAGCTGGAAGGGGGCAGGCACCGGGGAGCTGTTTTTT; V: TRBV3-1/TRBV3-2; D: TRBD1; J: TRBJ2-2; size: .
CDR3: CASSEGGNTEAFF; DNA: TGTGCCAGCAGCGAAGGGGGGAACACTGAAGCTTTCTTT; V: TRBV7-8; D: .; J: TRBJ1-1; size: .
CDR3: CASDRPNYGYTF; DNA: TGTGCCTCGGACAGGCCGAACTATGGCTACACCTTC; V: TRBV30; D: TRBD1; J: TRBJ1-2; size: .
CDR3: CASSGGSQETQYF; DNA: TGTGCCAGCAGCGGGGGGAGCCAAGAGACCCAGTACTTC; V: TRBV7-3; D: .; J: TRBJ2-5; size: .
CDR3: CASSRDRGPEQYF; DNA: TGTGCCAGCAGTAGGGACAGGGGGCCCGAGCAGTACTTC; V: TRBV6-5; D: TRBD1; J: TRBJ2-7; size: .
CDR3: CASSQAGTLGSNQPQHF; DNA: TGTGCCAGCAGCCAAGCCGGGACTTTAGGTAGCAATCAGCCCCAGCATTTT; V: TRBV3-1/TRBV3-2; D: .; J: TRBJ1-5; size: .
CDR3: CASSYGRLAEQYF; DNA: TGTGCCAGCAGCTATGGCAGGCTGGCCGAGCAGTACTTC; V: TRBV5-6; D: .; J: TRBJ2-7; size: .
CDR3: CASSLLTSGSYNEQFF; DNA: TGCGCCAGCAGCTTGCTAACTAGCGGGAGTTACAATGAGCAGTTCTTC; V: TRBV5-1; D: TRBD2; J: TRBJ2-1; size: .
CDR3: CASSSKVAERETQYF; DNA: TGTGCCAGCAGCTCCAAGGTAGCGGAACGGGAGACCCAGTACTTC; V: TRBV5-4; D: .; J: TRBJ2-5; size: .
CDR3: CASSLGGGRARGTGELFF; DNA: TGTGCCAGCAGCTTAGGGGGCGGGAGGGCACGAGGCACCGGGGAGCTGTTTTTT; V: TRBV13; D: TRBD2; J: TRBJ2-2; size: .
CDR3: CASSPGGTYEQYF; DNA: TGTGCCAGCAGCCCCGGAGGTACCTACGAGCAGTACTTC; V: TRBV27; D: .; J: TRBJ2-7; size: .
CDR3: CARPGGPVTSYEQYF; DNA: TGTGCCAGGCCCGGGGGACCCGTTACTTCCTACGAGCAGTACTTC; V: TRBV6-9; D: .; J: TRBJ2-7; size: .
CDR3: CASKENTGNTEAFF; DNA: TGTGCCAGTAAGGAAAATACAGGGAACACTGAAGCTTTCTTT; V: TRBV19; D: .; J: TRBJ1-1; size: .
CDR3: CASKGTGGAYEQYF; DNA: TGTGCCAGCAAAGGGACAGGGGGAGCCTACGAGCAGTACTTC; V: TRBV6-5; D: TRBD1; J: TRBJ2-7; size: once
CDR3: CASSPLARVSTDTQYF; DNA: TGTGCCAGCAGCCCCTTGGCGAGGGTTAGCACAGATACGCAGTATTTT; V: TRBV11-2; D: .; J: TRBJ2-3; size: .
CDR3: CASRQGLDMGTEAFF; DNA: TGTGCCAGCAGACAGGGGTTAGATATGGGGACTGAAGCTTTCTTT; V: TRBV5-8; D: TRBD1; J: TRBJ1-1; size: .
CDR3: CASSDFRDYGYTF; DNA: TGTGCCAGCAGCGATTTCAGGGACTATGGCTACACCTTC; V: TRBV9; D: .; J: TRBJ1-2; size: few
CDR3: CASSPGRGGILPYEQYF; DNA: TGTGCCAGCAGCCCGGGCCGGGGGGGAATTTTGCCCTACGAGCAGTACTTC; V: TRBV11-3; D: TRBD2; J: TRBJ2-7; size: .
CDR3: CARSLVAGGTYEQYF; DNA: TGTGCCAGAAGCTTGGTTGCAGGGGGGACCTACGAGCAGTACTTC; V: TRBV5-3; D: .; J: TRBJ2-7; size: .
CDR3: CASSHRLGAKETQYF; DNA: TGTGCCAGCAGTCATCGACTAGGGGCGAAAGAGACCCAGTACTTC; V: TRBV7-2; D: .; J: TRBJ2-5; size: .
CDR3: CASSQELRYGYTF; DNA: TGTGCCAGCAGCCAAGAGTTACGGTATGGCTACACCTTC; V: TRBV4-2; D: .; J: TRBJ1-2; size: .
CDR3: CASSQDITAYNEQFF; DNA: TGTGCCAGCAGCCAAGATATTACGGCCTACAATGAGCAGTTCTTC; V: TRBV14; D: .; J: TRBJ2-1; size: .
CDR3: CATSRLQGSEQYF; DNA: TGTGCCACCAGCAGACTACAGGGTAGCGAGCAGTACTTC; V: TRBV15; D: .; J: TRBJ2-7; size: .
CDR3: CASSYAPGQRGETQYF; DNA: TGTGCCAGCAGTTACGCCCCGGGACAGAGGGGAGAGACCCAGTACTTC; V: TRBV6-5; D: TRBD1; J: TRBJ2-5; size: .
CDR3: CASSEFDGVYTGELFF; DNA: TGTGCCAGCAGTGAGTTTGATGGGGTGTACACCGGGGAACTGTTTTTT; V: TRBV2; D: .; J: TRBJ2-2; size: .
CDR3: CASTGFRTSGYNEQFF; DNA: TGTGCCAGCACCGGTTTTCGGACTAGCGGGTACAATGAGCAGTTCTTC; V: TRBV28; D: TRBD2; J: TRBJ2-1; size: .
CDR3: CASSRTGTGYGYTF; DNA: TGCGCCAGCAGCCGGACCGGGACAGGGTATGGCTACACCTTC; V: TRBV5-1; D: TRBD1; J: TRBJ1-2; size: .
CDR3: CASSPQGALIGELFF; DNA: TGTGCCAGCAGCCCACAGGGGGCGCTTATCGGGGAGCTGTTTTTT; V: TRBV9; D: TRBD1; J: TRBJ2-2; size: .
CDR3: CASTPLGGMGEQFF; DNA: TGTGCCAGCACCCCGCTAGGGGGCATGGGAGAGCAGTTCTTC; V: TRBV7-3; D: TRBD1; J: TRBJ2-1; size: .
CDR3: CSVEDLRGYTF; DNA: TGCAGCGTTGAAGATCTTCGGGGCTACACCTTC; V: TRBV29-1; D: .; J: TRBJ1-2; size: .
CDR3: CASSARTDTQYF; DNA: TGTGCCAGTAGTGCCCGGACAGATACGCAGTATTTT; V: TRBV19; D: .; J: TRBJ2-3; size: .
CDR3: CASREEAREYF; DNA: TGTGCCAGCAGAGAGGAGGCTAGGGAGTACTTC; V: TRBV28; D: .; J: TRBJ2-7; size: .
CDR3: CASSPLNTEAFF; DNA: TGTGCCAGCAGCCCCTTGAACACTGAAGCTTTCTTT; V: TRBV7-9; D: .; J: TRBJ1-1; size: .
CDR3: CASSVQGQGVGGYTF; DNA: TGTGCCAGCAGCGTCCAGGGACAGGGCGTGGGTGGCTACACCTTC; V: TRBV9; D: TRBD1; J: TRBJ1-2; size: .
CDR3: CASGLVQGQGNTGELFF; DNA: TGTGCTAGTGGTTTGGTACAAGGACAGGGCAACACCGGGGAGCTGTTTTTT; V: TRBV12-5; D: TRBD1; J: TRBJ2-2; size: .
CDR3: CASRLGTGAAETQYF; DNA: TGTGCCAGCAGACTCGGGACAGGGGCCGCGGAGACCCAGTACTTC; V: TRBV5-5; D: TRBD1; J: TRBJ2-5; size: .
CDR3: CATSVSSIYNEQFF; DNA: TGTGCCACCAGTGTGTCTTCTATCTACAATGAGCAGTTCTTC; V: TRBV24-1; D: .; J: TRBJ2-1; size: once
CDR3: CASSQGVGGDYGYTF; DNA: TGCGCCAGCAGCCAAGGGGTAGGGGGTGACTATGGCTACACCTTC; V: TRBV4-1; D: .; J: TRBJ1-2; size: .
CDR3: CSGTHQETQYF; DNA: TGCAGTGGGACTCACCAAGAGACCCAGTACTTC; V: TRBV20-1; D: .; J: TRBJ2-5; size: .
CDR3: CASSHQRASYEQYF; DNA: TGTGCCAGCAGCCATCAGCGGGCCTCCTACGAGCAGTACTTC; V: TRBV7-9; D: .; J: TRBJ2-7; size: .
CDR3: CASTERTTTSTDTQYF; DNA: TGTGCCAGCACCGAGAGGACTACCACTAGCACAGATACGCAGTATTTT; V: TRBV2; D: .; J: TRBJ2-3; size: .
CDR3: CASSLAGGPGQPQHF; DNA: TGCGCCAGCAGCTTGGCGGGCGGGCCGGGTCAGCCCCAGCATTTT; V: TRBV5-1; D: .; J: TRBJ1-5; size: .
CDR3: CAWSSPPGTIYF; DNA: TGTGCCTGGTCCTCTCCCCCGGGTACCATATATTTT; V: TRBV30; D: .; J: TRBJ1-3; size: few
CDR3: CASRAEYGNQPQHF; DNA: TGTGCCAGCAGGGCGGAGTATGGCAATCAGCCCCAGCATTTT; V: TRBV6-5; D: .; J: TRBJ1-5; size: few
CDR3: CASSRRGAGYEQYF; DNA: TGTGCCAGCAGCCGGCGGGGGGCTGGGTACGAGCAGTACTTC; V: TRBV3-1/TRBV3-2; D: TRBD2; J: TRBJ2-7; size: .